These T cell receptor beta chains were read from a single sample in a study of cytomegalovirus exposure and HLA in healthy donors. TCRdb's table, derived via immunoSEQ multiplex PCR, lists solely in-frame clones and lacks some. The sample comprises under 150,000 clones, about 81% of which are singletons, and about 8.1% rests with the top ten. The specimen was PBMCs. The receptors originated from a woman aged 45 to 65 in good health and CMV-seropositive. Both conserved end residues are part of each CDR3. Each record gives: clone size, CDR3 length, J gene, V gene, D gene, CDR3 protein, CDR3 DNA. D genes are given only for firm matches. A clone size is listed for some rows: how often the clone was seen (once, few, many), or a class if it is expanded.

few,14,TRBJ1-3,TRBV28,-,CASSLFAGGNTIYF,TGTGCCAGCAGTTTATTCGCGGGTGGAAACACCATATATTTT
-,17,TRBJ2-5,TRBV5-1,-,CASSLGGRGLLKETQYF,TGCGCCAGCAGCTTGGGGGGTCGGGGACTCCTAAAAGAGACCCAGTACTTC
-,17,TRBJ2-7,TRBV5-4,-,CASSPEVESPYPHEQYF,TGTGCCAGCAGCCCGGAGGTCGAGTCCCCATATCCCCACGAGCAGTACTTC
-,14,TRBJ2-1,TRBV7-9,-,CASRIAEGYNEQFF,TGTGCCAGCAGGATAGCGGAGGGGTACAATGAGCAGTTCTTC
once,13,TRBJ2-1,TRBV7-9,TRBD1,CASSGGQGHEQFF,TGTGCCAGCAGCGGCGGACAGGGCCATGAGCAGTTCTTC
-,15,TRBJ2-3,TRBV6-1,-,CASRWGGGKTDTQYF,TGTGCCAGCAGATGGGGGGGCGGGAAGACAGATACGCAGTATTTT
-,14,TRBJ1-2,TRBV7-9,TRBD1,CASSLDPGGLGYTF,TGTGCCAGCAGCTTAGATCCAGGGGGCCTTGGCTACACCTTC
once,17,TRBJ1-1,TRBV18,TRBD1,CASSLLRVQGADTEAFF,TGTGCCAGCTCACTCCTCCGAGTACAGGGGGCTGACACTGAAGCTTTCTTT
once,12,TRBJ2-1,TRBV7-2,-,CASSLGLLEQFF,TGTGCCAGCAGCTTGGGCTTGCTGGAGCAGTTCTTC
-,15,TRBJ2-7,TRBV7-2,-,CASSLSGAESYEQYF,TGTGCCAGCAGCTTAAGTGGGGCAGAGAGCTACGAGCAGTACTTC
-,15,TRBJ2-1,TRBV5-1,-,CASSLVTGVVNEQFF,TGCGCCAGCAGCTTGGTCACGGGAGTGGTTAATGAGCAGTTCTTC
-,13,TRBJ1-6,TRBV5-6,-,CASSLKIQAPLHF,TGTGCCAGCAGCTTGAAGATTCAGGCCCCCCTCCACTTT
-,15,TRBJ2-7,TRBV6-1,-,CASSEGASRAYEQYF,TGTGCCAGCAGTGAAGGGGCTAGCCGGGCCTACGAGCAGTACTTC
-,15,TRBJ2-5,TRBV7-9,TRBD2,CASSRLAGAQETQYF,TGTGCCAGCAGCCGACTAGCGGGGGCGCAAGAGACCCAGTACTTC
-,11,TRBJ2-1,TRBV7-8,-,CASSKTDEQFF,TGTGCCAGCAGCAAGACAGATGAGCAGTTCTTC
-,16,TRBJ1-2,TRBV5-1,TRBD1,CASSSNLGQGGYGYTF,TGCGCCAGCAGCTCCAACCTCGGACAGGGTGGCTATGGCTACACCTTC
-,15,TRBJ2-7,TRBV27,TRBD1,CASSAGTGGQSGQYF,TGTGCCAGCAGTGCCGGGACAGGGGGCCAGTCTGGGCAGTACTTC
-,15,TRBJ1-3,TRBV2,-,CASSVGSFSGNTIYF,TGTGCCAGCAGTGTGGGCAGCTTCTCTGGAAACACCATATATTTT
-,14,TRBJ1-2,TRBV2,-,CASSLQSPNYGYTF,TGTGCCAGCAGTTTACAGAGCCCTAACTATGGCTACACCTTC
-,13,TRBJ1-5,TRBV29-1,-,CSVAAGWNQPQHF,TGCAGCGTGGCGGCAGGGTGGAATCAGCCCCAGCATTTT
-,12,TRBJ2-7,TRBV30,-,CAWSSQGYEQYF,TGTGCCTGGAGTTCACAGGGATACGAGCAGTACTTC
once,14,TRBJ2-7,TRBV18,TRBD2,CASSRQRDGYEQYF,TGTGCCAGCTCACGGCAGCGGGACGGCTACGAGCAGTACTTC
-,17,TRBJ1-4,TRBV19,-,CASSFGGGKIWNEKLFF,TGTGCCAGTAGTTTCGGTGGAGGGAAGATCTGGAATGAAAAACTGTTTTTT
-,14,TRBJ2-5,TRBV5-1,-,CASSSGKTQETQYF,TGCGCCAGCAGCTCCGGGAAAACGCAAGAGACCCAGTACTTC
-,14,TRBJ2-5,TRBV2,-,CATRLRTVQETQYF,TGTGCCACCCGGCTTAGGACAGTACAAGAGACCCAGTACTTC
-,15,TRBJ2-7,TRBV7-9,TRBD2,CASRPSSGSSYEQYF,TGTGCCAGCAGACCCTCTAGCGGGAGCTCCTACGAGCAGTACTTC
-,17,TRBJ2-1,TRBV7-3,-,CASSAPGAGGSYNEQFF,TGTGCCAGCAGCGCTCCGGGGGCAGGGGGCTCCTACAATGAGCAGTTCTTC
few,12,TRBJ2-1,TRBV6-5,-,CASSRPGGEQFF,TGTGCCAGCAGTCGACCCGGGGGTGAGCAGTTCTTC
-,16,TRBJ2-5,TRBV5-1,TRBD2,CASSLGLAGGEKTQYF,TGCGCCAGCAGCTTGGGCCTAGCGGGAGGTGAGAAGACCCAGTACTTC
-,15,TRBJ2-1,TRBV30,TRBD1,CALSIRDRTYNEQFF,TGTGCCCTCTCAATCCGGGACAGGACGTACAATGAGCAGTTCTTC
-,16,TRBJ1-1,TRBV7-5,-,CARSLVPGGGNTEAFF,TGTGCCAGAAGCTTAGTCCCTGGGGGCGGCAACACTGAAGCTTTCTTT
-,15,TRBJ1-1,TRBV27,-,CASKRNQGTNTEAFF,TGTGCCAGCAAGAGGAACCAGGGGACGAACACTGAAGCTTTCTTT
few,16,TRBJ2-4,TRBV2,TRBD2,CASSEVRASGKNIQYF,TGTGCCAGCAGTGAAGTTAGAGCTAGCGGGAAAAACATTCAGTACTTC
-,18,TRBJ2-3,TRBV29-1,TRBD2,CSVGSGLAGGVLGDTQYF,TGCAGCGTTGGCTCGGGACTAGCGGGGGGAGTTTTGGGGGATACGCAGTATTTT
few,15,TRBJ2-1,TRBV7-2,TRBD2,CASSAWRDYLNEQFF,TGTGCCAGCAGCGCATGGAGGGACTACCTTAATGAGCAGTTCTTC
-,14,TRBJ2-3,TRBV2,-,CASSAQGSTDTQYF,TGTGCCAGCAGTGCGCAGGGTAGCACAGATACGCAGTATTTT
-,12,TRBJ1-2,TRBV2,-,CASSVTNYGYTF,TGTGCCAGCAGTGTAACTAACTATGGCTACACCTTC
-,14,TRBJ1-2,TRBV19,-,CASSIREGSYGYTF,TGTGCCAGTAGTATAAGGGAGGGTTCGTATGGCTACACCTTC
-,17,TRBJ2-5,TRBV11-1,TRBD2,CASSFPSSGGDQETQYF,TGTGCCAGCAGCTTTCCTTCTAGCGGGGGGGACCAAGAGACCCAGTACTTC
few,16,TRBJ1-1,TRBV5-1,TRBD1,CASSTIPGQGLAEAFF,TGCGCCAGCAGCACGATCCCGGGACAGGGGCTCGCTGAAGCTTTCTTT
-,17,TRBJ1-6,TRBV4-3,-,CASSQDAITRSNSPLHF,TGCGCCAGCAGCCAAGATGCTATTACACGGAGTAATTCACCCCTCCACTTT
-,13,TRBJ2-6,TRBV6-5,-,CASSALGANGLTF,TGTGCCAGCAGCGCCTTAGGGGCCAACGGCCTGACTTTC
-,15,TRBJ1-4,TRBV6-5,-,CASSYSAGFYEKLFF,TGTGCCAGCAGTTACTCTGCCGGGTTTTATGAAAAACTGTTTTTT
once,14,TRBJ1-2,TRBV7-2,TRBD1,CASSKGTANYGYTF,TGTGCCAGCAGCAAGGGGACAGCGAACTATGGCTACACCTTC
few,15,TRBJ1-1,TRBV7-2,TRBD1,CASSLRQGTNTEAFF,TGTGCCAGCAGCTTGCGACAGGGTACGAACACTGAAGCTTTCTTT
-,13,TRBJ1-5,TRBV7-9,-,CASSLEGDQPQHF,TGTGCCAGCAGCTTAGAGGGAGATCAGCCCCAGCATTTT
-,13,TRBJ1-4,TRBV27,-,CASSRTVNEKLFF,TGTGCCAGCAGCCGGACAGTTAATGAAAAACTGTTTTTT
-,14,TRBJ2-7,TRBV6-1,-,CASSEGGHGYEQYF,TGTGCCAGCAGTGAAGGGGGGCACGGCTACGAGCAGTACTTC
once,16,TRBJ1-1,TRBV7-8,TRBD1,CASTETGGDIDTEAFF,TGTGCCAGCACCGAGACAGGGGGGGATATAGACACTGAAGCTTTCTTT